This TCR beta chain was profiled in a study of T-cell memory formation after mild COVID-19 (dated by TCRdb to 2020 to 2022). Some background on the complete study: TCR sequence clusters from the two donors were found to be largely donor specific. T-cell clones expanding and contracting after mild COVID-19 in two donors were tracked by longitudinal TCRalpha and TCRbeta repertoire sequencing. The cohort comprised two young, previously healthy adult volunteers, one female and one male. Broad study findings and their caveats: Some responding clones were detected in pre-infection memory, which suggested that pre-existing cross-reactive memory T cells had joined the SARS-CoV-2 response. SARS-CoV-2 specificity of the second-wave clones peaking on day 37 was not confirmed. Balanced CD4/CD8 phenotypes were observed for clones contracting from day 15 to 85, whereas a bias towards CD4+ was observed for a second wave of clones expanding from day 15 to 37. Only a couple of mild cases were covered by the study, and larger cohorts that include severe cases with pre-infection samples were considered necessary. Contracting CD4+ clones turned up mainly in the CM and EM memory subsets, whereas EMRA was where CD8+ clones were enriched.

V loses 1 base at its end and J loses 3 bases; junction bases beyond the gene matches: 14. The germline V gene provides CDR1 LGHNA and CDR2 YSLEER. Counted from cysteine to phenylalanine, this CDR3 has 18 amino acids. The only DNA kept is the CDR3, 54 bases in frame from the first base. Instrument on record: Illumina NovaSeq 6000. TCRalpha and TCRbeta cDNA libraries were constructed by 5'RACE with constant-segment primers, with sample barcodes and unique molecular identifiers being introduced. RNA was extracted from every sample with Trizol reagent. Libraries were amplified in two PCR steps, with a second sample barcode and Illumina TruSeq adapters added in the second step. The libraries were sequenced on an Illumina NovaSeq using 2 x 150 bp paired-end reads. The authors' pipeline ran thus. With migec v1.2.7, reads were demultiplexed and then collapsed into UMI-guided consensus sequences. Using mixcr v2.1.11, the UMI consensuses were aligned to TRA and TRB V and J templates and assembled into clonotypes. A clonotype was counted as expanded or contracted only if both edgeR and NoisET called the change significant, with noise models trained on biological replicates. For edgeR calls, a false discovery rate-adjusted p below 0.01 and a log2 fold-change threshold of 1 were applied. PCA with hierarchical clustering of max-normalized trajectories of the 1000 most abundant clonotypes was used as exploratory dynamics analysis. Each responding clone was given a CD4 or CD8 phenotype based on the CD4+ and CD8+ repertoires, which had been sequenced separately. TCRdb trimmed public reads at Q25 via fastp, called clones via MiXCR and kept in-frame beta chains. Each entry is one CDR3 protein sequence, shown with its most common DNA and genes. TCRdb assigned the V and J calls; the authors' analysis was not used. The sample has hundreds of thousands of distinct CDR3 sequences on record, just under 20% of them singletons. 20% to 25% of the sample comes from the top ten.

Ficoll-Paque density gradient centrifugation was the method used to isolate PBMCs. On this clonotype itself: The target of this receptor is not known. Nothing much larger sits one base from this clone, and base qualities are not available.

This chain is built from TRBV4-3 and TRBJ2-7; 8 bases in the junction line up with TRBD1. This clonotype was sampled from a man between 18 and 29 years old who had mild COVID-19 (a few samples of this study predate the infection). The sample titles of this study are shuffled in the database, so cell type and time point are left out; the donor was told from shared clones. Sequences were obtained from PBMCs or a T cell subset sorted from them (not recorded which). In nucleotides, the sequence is TGCGCCAGCAGCCAAGGAGCAGGGGGCGCGGGAATCCTCTACGAGCAGTACTTC. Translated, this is CASSQGAGGAGILYEQYF.